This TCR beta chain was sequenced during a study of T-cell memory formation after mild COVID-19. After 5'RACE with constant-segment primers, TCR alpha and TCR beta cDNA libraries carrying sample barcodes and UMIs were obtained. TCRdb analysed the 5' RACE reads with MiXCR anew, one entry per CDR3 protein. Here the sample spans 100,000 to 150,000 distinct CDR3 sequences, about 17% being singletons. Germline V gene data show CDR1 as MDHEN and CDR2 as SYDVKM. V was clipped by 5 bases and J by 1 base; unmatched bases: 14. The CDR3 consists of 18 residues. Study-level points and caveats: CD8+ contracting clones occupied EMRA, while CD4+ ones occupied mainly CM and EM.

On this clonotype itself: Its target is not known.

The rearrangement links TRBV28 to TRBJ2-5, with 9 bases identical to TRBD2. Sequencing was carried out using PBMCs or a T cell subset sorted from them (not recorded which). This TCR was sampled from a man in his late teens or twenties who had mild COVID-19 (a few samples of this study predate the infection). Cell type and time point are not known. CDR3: CASSLMGAAGGPQETQYF. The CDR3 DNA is TGTGCCAGCAGTCTTATGGGGGCGGCGGGAGGGCCCCAAGAGACCCAGTACTTC.